This T cell receptor (beta chain) was found in a study of T cells after yellow fever vaccination. This clonotype was recorded a few times. Its antigen is unknown. Germline-derived CDR1 and CDR2 are SQVTM and ANQGSEA. The CDR3 has 11 residues. The V gene lost 6 bases and the J gene lost 15 bases, with 18 bases spanning the gap. UMIs and a universal primer site were added when TCR cDNA was made by 5'RACE template switching. TCRdb re-derived calls from the 5' RACE reads in MiXCR, one entry per CDR3 protein. The sample lists 450,000 to 600,000 distinct CDR3 sequences, approximately 13% seen once, with roughly an eighth in the top ten. Study results and limitations: Contaminating bulk clonotypes could be abundant in FACS-sorted repertoires. A limited proportion of clonotypes was detected within both the CD4 and CD8 compartments. Post-booster repertoires again held most primary-vaccination clones (approximately 96% CD4, roughly 89% CD8).

The chain links TRBV29-1 to TRBJ2-1, with D possibly TRBD2 on 5 matching bases. Sequenced here: PBMCs, sampled on the day of the yellow fever booster vaccination. The TCR originated in a man aged 30 to 39 who received the YFV17D yellow fever vaccine. CDR3 bases: TGCAGCGTCGGGGAACCAGGCGGTTGGTTCTTC. It codes for CSVGEPGGWFF.